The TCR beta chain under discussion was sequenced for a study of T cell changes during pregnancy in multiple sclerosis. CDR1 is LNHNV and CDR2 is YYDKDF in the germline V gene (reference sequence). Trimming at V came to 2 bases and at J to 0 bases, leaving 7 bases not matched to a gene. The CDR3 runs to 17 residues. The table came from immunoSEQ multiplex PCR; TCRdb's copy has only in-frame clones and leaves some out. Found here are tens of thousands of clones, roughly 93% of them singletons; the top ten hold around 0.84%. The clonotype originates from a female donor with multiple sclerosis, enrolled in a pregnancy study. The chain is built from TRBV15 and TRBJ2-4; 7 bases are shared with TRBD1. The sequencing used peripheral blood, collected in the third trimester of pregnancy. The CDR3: CATSRRDSGLAKNIQYF. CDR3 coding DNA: TGTGCCACCAGCAGACGGGACAGTGGCCTAGCCAAAAACATTCAGTACTTC.